These 4 T cell receptor beta chains were sequenced from one sample in a study of control samples from healthy donors and cancer patients. Profiled with immunoSEQ multiplex PCR; TCRdb holds only in-frame clones, not every one. The sample has around 140,000 clones; 85% to 95% are singletons. Sequencing used blood. The receptors were gathered from a man aged 35 to 55 in good health.

The V call is TRBV9, the J call TRBJ2-1; tentatively, D is TRBD2 (5 bases). Germline loops: CDR1 SGDLS, CDR2 YYNGEE. The CDR3 loop spans 13 amino acids. V was clipped by 0 bases and J by 8 bases, with 9 bases between them. CDR3 DNA: TGTGCCAGCAGCGTAGGTGGGAGCCATGAGCAGTTCTTC. It is translated as CASSVGGSHEQFF. Together with reference TRBV9 and TRBJ2-1, the CDR3 gives the full variable domain: DSGVTQTPKHLITATGQRVTLRCSPRSGDLSVYWYQQSLDQGLQFLIQYYNGEERAKGNILERFSAQQFPDLHSELNLSSLELGDSALYFCASSVGGSHEQFFGPGTRLTVL.

This sequence joins TRBV6-6 and TRBJ1-5; unclear D gene. The CDR3 is made up of 17 amino acids. The germline CDR1 and CDR2 sequences are MNHNY and SVGAGI (reference sequence). V dropped 5 bases and J dropped 1 base, with 18 bases sitting between them. CDR3 coding DNA: TGTGCCAGCAGTCCCCGACGTGGGGTGGCGAGCAATCAGCCCCAGCATTTT. This encodes CASSPRRGVASNQPQHF.

The rearrangement uses TRBV3-1 (or the pseudogene TRBV3-2) and TRBJ2-2, with D possibly being TRBD1 (6 bases). Trimming removed 0 bases at V and 0 bases at J, with 8 bases between. The germline V gene encodes CDR1 LGHDT and CDR2 YNNKEL (reference sequence). CDR3 size: 16 residues. The CDR3 DNA reads as TGTGCCAGCAGCCAAGAGCAGGGGACGAACACCGGGGAGCTGTTTTTT. Translating gives CASSQEQGTNTGELFF.

The chain employs TRBV5-6 and TRBJ2-1; 9 bases are shared with TRBD1. With V trimmed by 0 bases and J by 8 bases, 3 bases remained unmatched. The CDR3 contains 14 residues. Germline V lookup: CDR1 SGHDT, CDR2 YYEEEE. CDR3 in amino acids: CASSLGTGEDEQFF. The CDR3 DNA sequence: TGTGCCAGCAGCTTGGGGACAGGGGAGGATGAGCAGTTCTTC.